This T cell receptor (beta chain) appears in the sequencing data of a study of CD8 T cells in ankylosing spondylitis. The study's findings and limits: For ankylosing spondylitis blood, a TCR beta motif of several highly homologous variants appeared characteristic. According to the report, clones linked to the disease were significantly enriched in matched synovial fluid samples taken from ankylosing spondylitis patients.

This clonotype was seen at least ten times. The antigen remains undetermined. TCRdb re-called the 5' RACE reads with MiXCR, one entry per CDR3 protein. The sample holds 30,000 to 40,000 distinct CDR3 sequences; roughly 7.2% are singletons and the top ten take roughly a tenth. The TCR originated in a male donor with ankylosing spondylitis or in good health (not recorded which). The source material was blood, either unsorted or a sorted T cell fraction (not recorded which).

CDR3 DNA sequence: TGTGCCAGCAGCGCCAGCGATAGGAGCCCCGGGGAGCTGTTTTTT. Translation gives CASSASDRSPGELFF. V gene TRBV13 combines with J gene TRBJ2-2; D call uncertain. The length of the CDR3 is 15 residues. Germline CDR1 and CDR2: PRHDT and FYEKMQ (reference sequence). V lost 5 bases and J 6 bases, leaving 16 bases between the germline ends.